These 32 T cell receptor beta chains came from one sample sequenced in a study of T cells in Graves' hyperthyroidism and ophthalmopathy. Amplification of TCR beta CDR3 regions used RNA as the template. First-round RT-PCR of the TCR CDR3 relied on the HTBI primer set. TCRdb itself ran the multiplex PCR reads through MiXCR, one entry per CDR3 protein. The sample has about 640,000 distinct CDR3 sequences; around 21% are singletons. Material for sequencing was blood. Receptors originate from a man aged 30 to 39 with Graves' ophthalmopathy.

Of note for this clonotype: This may be a read error: a much more frequent sequence differs by one nucleotide. The rearrangement uses TRBV3-1 and TRBJ1-4; 7 bases agree with TRBD1. Germline V gene sequence: CDR1 LGHDT, CDR2 YNNKEL (reference sequence). CDR3 length: 15 amino acids. This CDR3 is CASKLGTATNGKLFF. The CDR3 region has the DNA TGTGCCAGCAAGCTCGGGACAGCAACTAATGGAAAACTGTTTTTT.

This clonotype has ten or more counts. The chain carries TRBV6-1 and TRBJ1-1; 8 bases match TRBD1. Germline V lookup: CDR1 MNHNS, CDR2 SASEGT. The CDR3 is made up of 13 amino acids. Trimming at V came to 6 bases and at J to 7 bases, leaving 7 bases not matched to a gene. The CDR3: CASRLDRGGEAFF. The CDR3 DNA reads as TGTGCCAGCAGGCTCGACAGGGGTGGTGAAGCTTTCTTT.

The chain joins TRBV7-2 to TRBJ2-2, with 14 bases that match TRBD2. Germline CDR1 reads SGHTA; CDR2 reads FQGNSA. V was clipped by 4 bases and J by 7 bases; unmatched bases: 5. The CDR3 extends over 16 amino acids. The CDR3 DNA reads TGTGCCAGCAGCTCGGGACTAGCGGGAGTAGGCGGGGAGCTGTTTTTT. Protein: CASSSGLAGVGGELFF. The entire variable domain, with the rest obtained from reference TRBV7-2 and TRBJ2-2, is as follows: GAGVSQSPSNKVTEKGKDVELRCDPISGHTALYWYRQSLGQGLEFLIYFQGNSAPDKSGLPSDRFSAERTGGSVSTLTIQRTQQEDSAVYLCASSSGLAGVGGELFFGEGSRLTVL.

The chain is built from TRBV7-9 and TRBJ2-3, with 7 bases fitting TRBD1. The CDR3 sequence is 15 residues long. Trimming at V came to 5 bases and at J to 2 bases, leaving 7 bases not matched to a gene. Germline lookup yields CDR1 SEHNR and CDR2 FQNEAQ (reference sequence). CDR3 sequence reads: CASSPTTGPTDTQYF. The CDR3 DNA follows: TGTGCCAGCAGCCCGACGACAGGGCCCACAGATACGCAGTATTTT.

The chain couples TRBV4-3 to TRBJ2-2; 14 nucleotides agree with TRBD2. Germline CDR1 LGHNA, CDR2 YSLEER. The CDR3 is 18 residues long. The J segment lost 6 bases and the V segment lost 3 bases, leaving 9 bases of the junction unmatched. The DNA of the CDR3 is TGCGCCAGCAGCCAGGGACTAGCGGGAGAACACGTACCCGGGGAGCTGTTTTTT. The encoded protein is CASSQGLAGEHVPGELFF.

This clonotype turned up a few times. This sequence joins TRBV27 and TRBJ2-3; D unresolved. V lost 7 bases and J 0 bases, leaving 14 bases between the germline ends. The CDR3 has 15 residues. Per germline, CDR1 MNHEY and CDR2 SMNVEV (reference sequence). The CDR3 here is CASNFQYTSTDTQYF. As DNA, the CDR3 is TGTGCCAGCAATTTCCAGTACACTAGCACAGATACGCAGTATTTT.

Only a few counts were recorded for this clonotype. The chain combines TRBV28 with TRBJ2-7; tentatively, D is TRBD2 (6 bases). The CDR3 loop spans 11 amino acids. Germline V gene data show CDR1 as MDHEN and CDR2 as SYDVKM. Trimming took 7 bases from V and 9 from J, leaving 13 bases between them. CDR3 bases: TGTGCCAGCACCTGGGGAGGCGGGCAGTACTTC. It yields the protein CASTWGGGQYF.

This clonotype was found many times. The rearrangement links TRBV28 to TRBJ1-1, with 10 bases that match TRBD1. In germline, CDR1 is MDHEN, CDR2 SYDVKM. Trimming at V came to 2 bases and at J to 3 bases, leaving 9 bases not matched to a gene. The CDR3 sequence is 17 residues long. The CDR3 loop is CASSLPGTGVEDTEAFF. CDR3 DNA sequence: TGTGCCAGCAGTTTACCCGGGACAGGGGTAGAGGACACTGAAGCTTTCTTT.

This clonotype was seen a few times. The V and J genes are TRBV19 and TRBJ1-5; a possible D gene is TRBD1 (5 bases). The CDR3 is made up of 18 amino acids. CDR1 is LNHDA and CDR2 is SQIVND in the germline V gene (reference sequence). Trimming stripped 2 bases from V and 0 bases from J, with 17 bases between. The CDR3 bases are TGTGCCAGTAGTATAACACAGGAGAGCTTCAATAGCAATCAGCCCCAGCATTTT. Residues: CASSITQESFNSNQPQHF.

V usage is TRBV2 and J usage is TRBJ2-2, with D hard to call. CDR1 is SNHLY and CDR2 is FYNNEI in the germline V gene. Between the trimmed V and J ends, which lost 3 bases and 4 bases, there was a span of 15 bases. The CDR3 consists of 16 residues. In nucleotides, the CDR3 is TGTGCCAGCAGTGAGCAGTTGATCGGAAGCACCGGGGAGCTGTTTTTT. This encodes CASSEQLIGSTGELFF.

In this sample, this clonotype turned up many times. The V and J genes are TRBV28 and TRBJ2-1, with D tentatively TRBD1 or TRBD2 (5 bases each). The V end was cut by 6 bases, the J end by 6 bases, with 12 bases between. Germline CDR1 and CDR2: MDHEN and SYDVKM. This CDR3 is built from 13 residues. For the CDR3, the DNA is TGTGCCAGCAGCCTAGGGACCCTCAATGAGCAGTTCTTC. This encodes CASSLGTLNEQFF.

The chain is built from TRBV7-3 and TRBJ2-1; 15 bases are a match to TRBD2. This CDR3 spans 17 amino acids. Trimming took 1 base from V and 7 from J; bases not matched to a gene: 5. The germline V gene encodes CDR1 SGHTA and CDR2 FQGTGA. The CDR3 spells CASSLRGTSGRRNEQFF. The CDR3 DNA reads as TGTGCCAGCAGCTTAAGAGGGACTAGCGGGAGGAGGAATGAGCAGTTCTTC.

This clonotype was seen a handful of times. The J gene is TRBJ1-1, the V gene TRBV27, with a possible D match to TRBD1 (5 bases). This CDR3 has 13 residues. V lost 3 bases and J 6 bases, leaving 11 bases between the germline ends. Germline V lookup: CDR1 MNHEY, CDR2 SMNVEV (reference sequence). The CDR3 nucleotides read TGTGCCAGCAGTTTGGCAGGGTTCCCTGAAGCTTTCTTT. Amino acid sequence: CASSLAGFPEAFF.

In its sample, this clonotype was seen a few times. This chain uses TRBV2 with TRBJ1-4, with 9 positions matching TRBD1. CDR1 is SNHLY, CDR2 FYNNEI, per germline. The V and J ends lost 4 bases and 8 bases, in that order; junction bases with no gene match: 5. The CDR3 totals 14 residues. CDR3 in DNA: TGTGCCAGCAGTGTTGGGGACAGGGTGGAAAAACTGTTTTTT. Its protein product is CASSVGDRVEKLFF.

The J gene is TRBJ2-5, the V gene TRBV6-1; no definite D call. The germline V gene encodes CDR1 MNHNS and CDR2 SASEGT. The V end was cut by 0 bases, the J end by 3 bases, with 17 bases between. The length of the CDR3 is 17 residues. CDR3: CASSEAPTGRRKETQYF. The CDR3 DNA reads TGTGCCAGCAGTGAAGCGCCGACCGGCAGGAGAAAAGAGACCCAGTACTTC.

The chain combines TRBV7-9 with TRBJ2-1; maybe TRBD1 (6 bases). Germline V gene data show CDR1 as SEHNR and CDR2 as FQNEAQ (reference sequence). The length of the CDR3 is 13 residues. V gave up 1 base and J gave up 15 bases, with 16 bases separating them. In DNA, the CDR3 is TGTGCCAGCAGCTTAGTAGGGGACATGGGGCTGTTCTTC. It encodes CASSLVGDMGLFF.

V usage is TRBV11-2 and J usage is TRBJ2-2, with D possibly being TRBD2 (5 bases). The CDR3 totals 16 residues. Germline V gene data show CDR1 as SGHAT and CDR2 as FQNNGV. V was cut by 5 bases and J by 5 bases, with 18 bases left in between. The DNA of the CDR3 is TGTGCCAGCAGCCTAAATCCGGGATTCGGGACCGGGGAGCTGTTTTTT. As protein: CASSLNPGFGTGELFF. Full variable domain (outside the CDR3, taken from reference TRBV11-2 and TRBJ2-2): EAGVAQSPRYKIIEKRQSVAFWCNPISGHATLYWYQQILGQGPKLLIQFQNNGVVDDSQLPKDRFSAERLKGVDSTLKIQPAKLEDSAVYLCASSLNPGFGTGELFFGEGSRLTVL.

The rearrangement uses TRBV4-1 and TRBJ2-1; the match to TRBD2 covers 7 bases. V lost 0 bases, J lost 3 bases, and 5 bases stayed unmatched. CDR1 and CDR2 from the germline V gene are MGHRA and YSYEKL. The CDR3 extends over 16 amino acids. The CDR3 loop is CASSQDRTSVYNEQFF. The DNA for the CDR3 is TGCGCCAGCAGCCAAGATCGGACTAGTGTCTACAATGAGCAGTTCTTC.

The gene calls are TRBV4-3 and TRBJ2-1, with TRBD2 matching 10 bases. Germline V lookup: CDR1 LGHNA, CDR2 YSLEER. V was pared by 0 bases and J by 5 bases, with 7 bases of the junction left unmatched. This CDR3 contains 17 residues. In DNA form, the CDR3 reads TGCGCCAGCAGCCAAGATGGGGCTAGCGGGAGCCACAATGAGCAGTTCTTC. Translation gives CASSQDGASGSHNEQFF.

This clonotype was picked up many times. The genes are TRBV30 and TRBJ2-7; TRBD2 aligns across 7 bases. Germline V gene sequence: CDR1 GTSNPN, CDR2 SVGIG (reference sequence). Losses at the gene ends were 5 bases for V and 1 base for J; bases not matched to a gene: 5. CDR3 size: 13 residues. The CDR3 nucleotides read TGTGCCTGGGGACGGACTAGATCCTACGAGCAGTACTTC. Translation: CAWGRTRSYEQYF.

V usage is TRBV7-6 and J usage is TRBJ2-5; D uncertain. The germline gives CDR1 SGHVS, CDR2 FNYEAQ. Trimming stripped 3 bases from V and 2 bases from J, with 7 bases between. The CDR3 length is 13 residues. The CDR3 DNA sequence: TGTGCCAGCAGCTTTACCCATCAAGAGACCCAGTACTTC. Its translation is CASSFTHQETQYF.

This clonotype occurred a few times. The J gene is TRBJ1-1, the V gene TRBV9, with D possibly TRBD1 on 5 matching bases. V lost 4 bases and J lost 7, with 14 bases in between. The CDR3 is 13 amino acids. CDR1 and CDR2 from the germline V gene are SGDLS and YYNGEE. The CDR3 region has the DNA TGTGCCAGCAGCCCAGAGAGGAGGGGTGAAGCTTTCTTT. This translates into CASSPERRGEAFF.

This clonotype was seen a handful of times. The rearrangement joins TRBV27 to TRBJ2-5; D might be TRBD1 (5 bases). Per germline, CDR1 MNHEY and CDR2 SMNVEV (reference sequence). V dropped 5 bases and J dropped 4 bases, with 14 bases sitting between them. The CDR3 contains 14 residues. The DNA for the CDR3 is TGTGCCAGCAGTCTCCAGGGATGGGGAGAGACCCAGTACTTC. Encoded protein: CASSLQGWGETQYF.

This clonotype was counted ten times or more. This rearrangement joins TRBV28 to TRBJ2-1, with TRBD2 identical over 13 bases. V lost 4 bases and J lost 8; bases outside the gene matches: 5. Germline assignment: CDR1 MDHEN and CDR2 SYDVKM. There are 15 residues in the CDR3. The CDR3 nucleotides are TGTGCCAGCAGTTCCACTAGCGGGAGGGGCGATGAGCAGTTCTTC. Its protein product is CASSSTSGRGDEQFF.

Concerning this clonotype: With a much larger clone just one base away, this may be a read error. This chain joins TRBV7-9 and TRBJ2-7; 9 nucleotides match TRBD1. CDR1 is SEHNR and CDR2 is FQNEAQ in the germline V gene (reference sequence). V was pared by 4 bases and J by 4 bases, with 11 bases of the junction left unmatched. The CDR3 totals 16 residues. This CDR3 is CASSSPLGQGPYEQYF. The CDR3 nucleotides are TGTGCCAGCAGCTCGCCCTTGGGACAGGGACCTTACGAGCAGTACTTC.

This clonotype appeared many times. V usage is TRBV11-2 and J usage is TRBJ2-1; TRBD2 matches at 15 bases. Germline CDR1 is SGHAT and CDR2 is FQNNGV. There are 16 residues in the CDR3. V lost 5 bases and J lost 6; bases outside the gene matches: 5. DNA of the CDR3: TGTGCCAGCAGCCGGGGACTAGCGGGAGGCTCCAATGAGCAGTTCTTC. Its translation: CASSRGLAGGSNEQFF.

J is TRBJ2-3 and V is TRBV30; 9 positions agree with TRBD1. Germline lookup yields CDR1 GTSNPN and CDR2 SVGIG (reference sequence). With V trimmed by 8 bases and J by 4 bases, 13 bases remained unmatched. There are 15 residues in the CDR3. The CDR3 reads CAIGGGQGLADTQYF. CDR3 nucleotides: TGTGCCATTGGAGGGGGACAGGGTCTGGCAGATACGCAGTATTTT.

V usage is TRBV7-4 and J usage is TRBJ2-5; no clear D. CDR1 is SGHVT and CDR2 is SQSDAQ in the germline V gene. V was pared by 2 bases and J by 2 bases, with 15 bases between. This CDR3 comprises 16 residues. Here the CDR3 DNA reads TGTGCCAGCAGCTTATATGAGACGGCACCTCAAGAGACCCAGTACTTC. Translating it yields CASSLYETAPQETQYF.

This clonotype was counted a single time. The chain uses TRBV2 and TRBJ2-7; tentative D call: TRBD2 (6 bases). Trimming cost V 5 bases and J 2 bases, with 16 bases left between them. The CDR3 covers 15 residues. Germline CDR1 is SNHLY and CDR2 is FYNNEI. The CDR3 coding sequence is TGTGCCAGCAGTCCCAGCGGGTTTGACCCCTACGAGCAGTACTTC. It encodes CASSPSGFDPYEQYF.

This chain links TRBV30 with TRBJ2-2; D is unclear. Germline V gives CDR1 GTSNPN, CDR2 SVGIG (reference sequence). The ends were cut back, 2 bases at V and 3 bases at J, with 4 bases in the middle. The CDR3 is made up of 12 amino acids. The CDR3 nucleotides are TGTGCCTGGAGTCGGGACACCGGGGAGCTGTTTTTT. It encodes CAWSRDTGELFF.

Of note for this clonotype: This may arise from a read error, as a much more abundant clone is one base away. The chain employs TRBV4-2 and TRBJ2-1; 8 nucleotides line up with TRBD2. The length of the CDR3 is 14 residues. Germline V gives CDR1 LGHNA, CDR2 YNFKEQ. Trimming took 1 base from V and 12 from J; bases not matched to a gene: 8. CDR3 nucleotide sequence: TGTGCCAGCAGCCAAGTTCCAGCGGGAGACGTGCAGTTCTTC. It codes for CASSQVPAGDVQFF.

This chain connects TRBV6-6 to TRBJ2-1; D uncertain. Germline CDR1 reads MNHNY; CDR2 reads SVGAGI (reference sequence). This CDR3 region has 12 residues. Trimming removed 2 bases from V and 6 bases from J, with 5 bases in between. The CDR3 DNA is TGTGCCAGCAGTTACGACGTCAATGAGCAGTTCTTC. Protein product: CASSYDVNEQFF.